What follows describes a single T cell receptor beta chain. This sample stems from a study of blood T cell repertoires in COVID-19. For the study at large: Sites in the United States, Italy and Spain provided acute and convalescent COVID-19 samples. Nucleic acid was either cDNA or gDNA, and it came from T cells, B-cell-depleted T cells, or PBMCs.

The CDR3 loop spans 14 amino acids. Trimming took off 0 bases at V and 4 bases at J, with 8 bases between the two ends. As handled by the study authors: Reference gene primer amplification yielded estimated nucleated cell counts. The table came from immunoSEQ multiplex PCR; TCRdb's copy has only in-frame clones and leaves some out. From that table come the V and J calls and clone size; the DNA was used to work out D and trimming. The table has about 70,000 clones, around 89% seen once. The genes are TRBV23-1 and TRBJ2-3, with TRBD2 as a possible D gene (5 bases). TRBV23-1 is an ORF; its function is uncertain. Sequences were obtained from peripheral blood. The sequence was collected from a human donor in a cohort sampled during active COVID-19. DNA for the CDR3: TGCGCCAGCAGTCAATCGGGTAGCGCAGATACGCAGTATTTT. Amino acid sequence: CASSQSGSADTQYF.